The 31 T cell receptor beta chains given below trace back to one sample, sequenced in a study of T cell responses to AZD1222 COVID-19 vaccine. Sequencing used immunoSEQ multiplex PCR; TCRdb keeps in-frame clones, though not all of them. The data contain some 80,000 clones, approximately 90% of them singletons. The starting material was peripheral blood, obtained 28 days after the second AZD1222 dose. The receptors stem from an adult who received the AZD1222 COVID-19 vaccine.

The sample holds a few counts of this clone. The rearrangement joins TRBV7-8 to TRBJ1-5; 7 bases are shared with TRBD1. V shed 3 bases, J shed 5 bases, and the junction held 4 bases outside the gene matches. This CDR3 has 14 residues. Germline CDR1 and CDR2: SGHVS and FQNEAQ. The CDR3: CASSFRQGDQPQHF. CDR3 nucleotide sequence: TGTGCCAGCAGCTTTCGACAGGGAGATCAGCCCCAGCATTTT.

The chain is built from TRBV10-3 and TRBJ1-5; a possible D gene is TRBD1 (5 bases). Trimming left V 2 bases short and J 2 bases short, with 10 bases between. This CDR3 is built from 15 residues. Germline assignment: CDR1 ENHRY and CDR2 SYGVKD. As DNA, the CDR3 is TGTGCCATCAGTGAGGGCCAGGGAGGCAATCAGCCCCAGCATTTT. This sequence encodes CAISEGQGGNQPQHF.

The genes are TRBV7-8 and TRBJ1-2; D is perhaps TRBD1 (5 bases). Germline V gene lookup returns CDR1 SGHVS and CDR2 FQNEAQ. The CDR3 length is 15 residues. Trimming cost V 5 bases and J 0 bases, with 13 bases left between them. The CDR3 region is CASSPRAGTNYGYTF. The CDR3 nucleotides read TGTGCCAGCAGCCCCCGGGCAGGGACTAACTATGGCTACACCTTC.

The genes are TRBV7-2 and TRBJ2-3; D is undetermined. Germline CDR1 reads SGHTA; CDR2 reads FQGNSA. The CDR3 spans 12 residues. Trimming cost V 5 bases and J 6 bases, with 9 bases left between them. The CDR3 DNA is TGTGCCAGCAGCCCTATGCCGGATACGCAGTATTTT. Translating it yields CASSPMPDTQYF.

This chain joins TRBV15 and TRBJ1-5; D remains ambiguous. V gave up 1 base and J gave up 6 bases, with 19 bases separating them. CDR1 and CDR2 (germline): LNHNV, YYDKDF (reference sequence). CDR3 size: 17 residues. The CDR3 DNA follows: TGTGCCACCAGCAGAGCGGGTGGAGGCTCCGTTCGTCAGCCCCAGCATTTT. Its protein is CATSRAGGGSVRQPQHF.

V usage is TRBV6-5 and J usage is TRBJ2-3; 9 nucleotides align to TRBD2. CDR1 and CDR2 (germline): MNHEY, SVGAGI. V lost 4 bases to trimming and J lost 2 bases; unmatched junction nucleotides: 1. This CDR3 has 14 amino acids. The CDR3 DNA is TGTGCCAGCAGTTGGGGACTAGCCACAGATACGCAGTATTTT. It translates to CASSWGLATDTQYF.

This chain links TRBV28 with TRBJ1-2, with 7 nucleotides matching TRBD1. The CDR3 has 14 amino acids. Trimming at V came to 3 bases and at J to 8 bases, leaving 9 bases not matched to a gene. Germline CDR1 MDHEN, CDR2 SYDVKM. CDR3 coding DNA: TGTGCCAGCAGTTTTCCGACAGGGAGTGAAGGCTACACCTTC. Translation gives CASSFPTGSEGYTF.

The J gene is TRBJ2-7, the V gene TRBV10-1; 7 bases line up with TRBD1. The CDR3 is made up of 15 amino acids. V was pared by 3 bases and J by 2 bases, with 7 bases of the junction left unmatched. Germline V lookup: CDR1 WNHNN, CDR2 SYGVQD (reference sequence). In nucleotides, the CDR3 is TGCGCCAGCAGTGACCGGGACAGTATAACCTACGAGCAGTACTTC. Translated, it gives CASSDRDSITYEQYF.

CDR3 residues: CASSSRREGNNEQFF. The CDR3 nucleotides are TGTGCCAGCAGCTCGCGGCGGGAGGGAAACAATGAGCAGTTCTTC. The chain joins TRBV7-2 to TRBJ2-1, with 9 nucleotides matching TRBD2. After removal of 4 bases from V and 5 bases from J, the junction contained 6 bases not matched to a gene. The CDR3 extends over 15 amino acids. CDR1 and CDR2 (germline): SGHTA, FQGNSA. Full variable domain (outside the CDR3, taken from reference TRBV7-2 and TRBJ2-1): GAGVSQSPSNKVTEKGKDVELRCDPISGHTALYWYRQSLGQGLEFLIYFQGNSAPDKSGLPSDRFSAERTGGSVSTLTIQRTQQEDSAVYLCASSSRREGNNEQFFGPGTRLTVL.

The CDR3 loop is CASSRVLWAEAFF. For the CDR3, the DNA is TGTGCCAGCTCACGAGTCCTTTGGGCTGAAGCTTTCTTT. The J gene is TRBJ1-1, the V gene TRBV27; D is unclear. The CDR3 is 13 amino acids. V was clipped by 8 bases and J by 6 bases, with 16 bases between them. Germline V lookup: CDR1 MNHEY, CDR2 SMNVEV (reference sequence).

The gene calls are TRBV30 and TRBJ1-1; D is unresolved. This CDR3 has 12 residues. Between the trimmed V and J ends, which lost 5 bases and 3 bases, there was a span of 10 bases. The germline V gene encodes CDR1 GTSNPN and CDR2 SVGIG (reference sequence). CDR3 region: CAWSPWDTEAFF. CDR3 DNA: TGTGCCTGGTCCCCTTGGGACACTGAAGCTTTCTTT.

The rearrangement uses TRBV6-9 and TRBJ2-5; D is unresolved. The V end was cut by 3 bases, the J end by 2 bases, with 10 bases between. CDR1 and CDR2 from the germline V gene are MNHGY and SVAAGI. The CDR3 is 14 residues long. Written as DNA, the CDR3 is TGTGCCAGCAGTTACAATCTGGTTCAAGAGACCCAGTACTTC. Protein sequence: CASSYNLVQETQYF.

The chain couples TRBV29-1 to TRBJ2-7; D gene unclear. Germline CDR1 reads SQVTM; CDR2 reads ANQGSEA. The CDR3 extends over 12 amino acids. Between the trimmed V and J ends, which lost 5 bases and 4 bases, there was a span of 12 bases. CDR3: CSVKVGLYEQYF. In DNA, the CDR3 is TGCAGCGTTAAGGTAGGGTTGTACGAGCAGTACTTC.

The chain joins TRBV14 to TRBJ1-2; no firm D call. The CDR3 is 13 amino acids. The V and J ends lost 5 bases and 5 bases respectively, with 12 bases between them. CDR1 SGHDN and CDR2 FVKESK come from the germline V gene. CDR3 DNA sequence: TGTGCCAGCAGCAGCTGGGCCGGGTATGGCTACACCTTC. Amino acid sequence: CASSSWAGYGYTF.

This clone has a single count. The V gene is TRBV19, the J gene TRBJ2-1; 8 bases fit TRBD1. CDR1 and CDR2 from the germline V gene are LNHDA and SQIVND (reference sequence). The CDR3 extends over 12 amino acids. CDR3 region: CATGVRGNEQFF. Here the CDR3 DNA reads TGTGCGACAGGGGTCCGGGGGAATGAGCAGTTCTTC.

The gene calls are TRBV7-9 and TRBJ2-7; the D is unclear. V shed 5 bases and J shed 1 base, with 21 bases lying between them. The V gene's germline CDR1 is SEHNR and CDR2 FQNEAQ (reference sequence). The CDR3 sequence is 17 residues long. The CDR3 here is CASSPSVGRRGSYEQYF. In nucleotides, the CDR3 is TGTGCCAGCAGCCCCTCGGTCGGTCGGCGCGGTTCCTACGAGCAGTACTTC.

The rearrangement joins TRBV11-2 to TRBJ1-1; tentatively, D is TRBD1 (6 bases). Trimming removed 5 bases at V and 4 bases at J, with 14 bases between. This CDR3 region has 14 residues. Germline V gene lookup returns CDR1 SGHAT and CDR2 FQNNGV. CDR3 bases: TGTGCCAGCAGCGCAGGGGTCCGGGCCACTGAAGCTTTCTTT. Translating gives CASSAGVRATEAFF.

This clone was observed a few times. The chain carries TRBV6-5 and TRBJ2-3; D not certain. Germline V lookup: CDR1 MNHEY, CDR2 SVGAGI. This CDR3 comprises 14 residues. Trimming took 4 bases from V and 6 from J, leaving 14 bases between them. CDR3 loop: CASSSPIVGDTQYF. The CDR3 DNA reads as TGTGCCAGCAGTTCCCCGATTGTCGGGGATACGCAGTATTTT.

The rearrangement joins TRBV7-3 to TRBJ2-7, with TRBD2 matching 9 bases. Germline-derived CDR1 and CDR2 are SGHTA and FQGTGA. The V segment lost 1 base and the J segment 5 bases; nucleotides outside the gene matches: 3. The CDR3 consists of 14 residues. The CDR3: CASSLKKRGDEQYF. Written as DNA, the CDR3 is TGTGCCAGCAGCTTAAAGAAGCGGGGGGACGAGCAGTACTTC.

This clone was seen just once. Sequence at one end of the junction differs from germline and may be a read error. The chain has TRBV27 and TRBJ1-5; D might be TRBD1 (5 bases). The germline CDR1 and CDR2 sequences are MNHEY and SMNVEV (reference sequence). This CDR3 is 13 amino acids long. CDR3 coding DNA: TGTGCCAGCAGTTCGGGGGGAAATCGGCCCCAGCATTTT. This codes for CASSSGGNRPQHF.

V usage is TRBV30 and J usage is TRBJ1-6, with D possibly TRBD1 on 6 matching bases. CDR3 length: 14 residues. The germline V gene encodes CDR1 GTSNPN and CDR2 SVGIG (reference sequence). Trimming took 1 base from V and 8 from J, leaving 12 bases between them. The CDR3, as DNA: TGTGCCTGGAGTGGCGGACAGACTTATTCACCCCTCCACTTT. Amino acid sequence: CAWSGGQTYSPLHF.

The chain has TRBV7-6 and TRBJ2-1; possible D gene TRBD1, 7 bases. The germline CDR1 and CDR2 sequences are SGHVS and FNYEAQ. CDR3 length equals 13 residues. Trimming removed 2 bases from V and 7 bases from J, with 9 bases in between. The CDR3 loop reads CASSLPGGNEQFF. The CDR3 DNA reads as TGTGCCAGCAGCTTACCAGGGGGGAATGAGCAGTTCTTC.

The rearrangement links TRBV30 to TRBJ1-2, with no clear D. Germline lookup yields CDR1 GTSNPN and CDR2 SVGIG (reference sequence). Trimming stripped 0 bases from V and 4 bases from J, with 6 bases between. There are 12 residues in the CDR3. This CDR3 is CAWSVQVYGYTF. As DNA, the CDR3 is TGTGCCTGGAGTGTGCAAGTCTATGGCTACACCTTC.

V and J are TRBV5-1 and TRBJ1-3; TRBD1 might be the D (5 bases). The germline CDR1 and CDR2 sequences are SGHRS and YFSETQ. Trimming removed 1 base from V and 4 bases from J, with 15 bases in between. The CDR3 runs to 16 residues. As DNA, the CDR3 is TGCGCCAGCAGCTTGAGCGGCAGGGTAGGGGGAAACACCATATATTTT. Translating gives CASSLSGRVGGNTIYF.

The J gene is TRBJ2-4, the V gene TRBV28; D not resolved. Germline loops: CDR1 MDHEN, CDR2 SYDVKM. The CDR3 length is 13 residues. Trimming stripped 5 bases from V and 4 bases from J, with 9 bases between. The CDR3 nucleotides read TGTGCCAGCAGTGAAACCCTGAAAAACATTCAGTACTTC. It codes for CASSETLKNIQYF.

This chain uses TRBV4-1 with TRBJ2-7; 12 bases agree with TRBD1. Looked up from germline, CDR1 is MGHRA and CDR2 is YSYEKL. The CDR3 totals 16 residues. The junction had 10 bases not matched to a gene; V was cut back by 1 base and J by 9 bases. This CDR3 is CASSQGVRDRGPGQYF. CDR3 DNA sequence: TGCGCCAGCAGCCAAGGGGTCCGGGACAGGGGGCCGGGGCAGTACTTC.

The chain uses TRBV6-5 and TRBJ2-5; TRBD2 agrees at 11 bases. The CDR3 covers 15 residues. J was trimmed by 2 bases and V by 7 bases; bases with no gene match: 6. Germline V gene data show CDR1 as MNHEY and CDR2 as SVGAGI. The CDR3 nucleotides are TGTGCCAGCAAGGTGACTAGCGGGGTTCAAGAGACCCAGTACTTC. Protein product: CASKVTSGVQETQYF.

The chain uses TRBV20-1 and TRBJ1-5; D uncertain. Trimming left V 3 bases short and J 7 bases short, with 22 bases between. The CDR3 contains 16 residues. Germline CDR1 DFQATT, CDR2 SNEGSKA (reference sequence). DNA for the CDR3: TGCAGTGCTAGTGTTTTTGGGCAGGTTGCGGGCCAGCCCCAGCATTTT. It encodes CSASVFGQVAGQPQHF.

The chain uses TRBV15 and TRBJ1-1; no definite D call. Germline CDR1 and CDR2: LNHNV and YYDKDF (reference sequence). The CDR3 has 13 residues. V lost 0 bases and J 0 bases, leaving 2 bases between the germline ends. The CDR3 is CATSRDVNTEAFF. In DNA form, the CDR3 reads TGTGCCACCAGCAGAGATGTGAACACTGAAGCTTTCTTT.

V and J are TRBV5-6 and TRBJ2-7, with 7 bases that match TRBD1. V shed 0 bases, J shed 6 bases, and the junction held 6 bases outside the gene matches. This CDR3 spans 14 amino acids. The germline V gene has CDR1 SGHDT and CDR2 YYEEEE. The CDR3 DNA reads TGTGCCAGCAGCTTGGTTATAGGGGGCAGCGAGCAGTACTTC. It codes for CASSLVIGGSEQYF.

The chain has TRBV3-1 (or the pseudogene TRBV3-2) and TRBJ2-2, with D perhaps matching TRBD1 (5 bases). This CDR3 has 17 amino acids. V was pared by 2 bases and J by 0 bases, with 13 bases between. Germline CDR1 reads LGHDT; CDR2 reads YNNKEL (reference sequence). CDR3 amino acids: CASSQWWAGSNTGELFF. CDR3 nucleotide sequence: TGTGCCAGCAGCCAATGGTGGGCAGGGTCGAACACCGGGGAGCTGTTTTTT.